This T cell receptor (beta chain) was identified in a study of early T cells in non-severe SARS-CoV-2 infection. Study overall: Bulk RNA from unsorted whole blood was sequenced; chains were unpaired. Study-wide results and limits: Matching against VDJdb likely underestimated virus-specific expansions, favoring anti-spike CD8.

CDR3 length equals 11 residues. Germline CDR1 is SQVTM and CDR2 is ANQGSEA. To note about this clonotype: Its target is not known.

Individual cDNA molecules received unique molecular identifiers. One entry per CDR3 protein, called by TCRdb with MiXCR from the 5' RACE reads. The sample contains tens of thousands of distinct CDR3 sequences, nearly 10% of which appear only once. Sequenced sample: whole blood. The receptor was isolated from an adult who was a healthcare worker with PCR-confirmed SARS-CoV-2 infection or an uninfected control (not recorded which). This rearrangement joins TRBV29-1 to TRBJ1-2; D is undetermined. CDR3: CSLGSDYGYTF. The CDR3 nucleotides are TGCAGTCTAGGGAGCGACTATGGCTACACCTTC.